Included here is one TCR beta chain sequence, with context. Germline-derived CDR1 and CDR2 are ENHRY and SYGVKD. The CDR3 consists of 12 residues. V shed 6 bases and J shed 9 bases, with 14 bases lying between them. This entry belongs to a study of cytomegalovirus exposure and HLA in healthy donors. The PCR employed 60 Vbeta primers together with 13 Jbeta primers. Generated by immunoSEQ multiplex PCR, the TCRdb table keeps only in-frame clones and is missing some. The data hold fewer than 200,000 clones, with roughly a tenth observed a single time. Sequencing input: PBMCs. The chain is built from TRBV10-3 and TRBJ2-5; maybe TRBD2 (6 bases). The TCR comes from a woman aged 25 to 39 in good health and CMV-seropositive. The CDR3 bases are TGTGCCATCAGGGAGGGAGAGGAGGCCCAGTACTTC. Protein sequence: CAIREGEEAQYF.